Each of the 17 T cell receptor beta chains below was sequenced from the same sample in a study of cytomegalovirus exposure and HLA in healthy donors (dated by TCRdb to about 2017). Receptors were amplified or captured by the immunoSEQ multiplex PCR assay. The multiplex PCR relied on a mix of 60 forward primers for TCR Vbeta segments and 13 reverse primers for TCR Jbeta segments. Drawn from immuneACCESS, this table holds only the in-frame rearrangements with V and J called that TCRdb kept. Clones are partly lost; checked studies trace under half to an unresolved V gene and leave the rest unexplained. The sample table records about 64,000 clones. The biggest ten clones account for around 3.6% of the sample. Input material: PBMCs. The receptors come from a woman younger than 30 in good health and CMV-seronegative.

The V gene is TRBV11-3, the J gene TRBJ2-2; weak D call: TRBD1 (5 bases). The germline V and J ends were trimmed by 1 base and 0 bases, with 6 bases remaining between them. The CDR3 spans 15 residues. Germline values: CDR1 SGHNT, CDR2 YENEEA. CDR3 protein: CASSLGGPNTGELFF. The CDR3 nucleotides are TGTGCCAGCAGCTTAGGGGGCCCGAACACCGGGGAGCTGTTTTTT.

The chain recombines TRBV6-5 with TRBJ2-2, with D perhaps matching TRBD1 (5 bases). Germline V gives CDR1 MNHEY, CDR2 SVGAGI. The CDR3 is 16 amino acids. Trimming cost V 7 bases and J 7 bases, with 22 bases left between them. CDR3 sequence reads: CASTYSAGWNNGELFF. The DNA for the CDR3 is TGTGCCAGCACCTACTCGGCAGGGTGGAATAACGGGGAGCTGTTTTTT.

The chain recombines TRBV6-5 with TRBJ2-5; TRBD1 is a possible D gene (5 bases). CDR3 length equals 14 residues. The V gene lost 0 bases and the J gene lost 3 bases, with 8 bases spanning the gap. Per germline, CDR1 MNHEY and CDR2 SVGAGI. CDR3 nucleotide sequence: TGTGCCAGCAGTTACTCGATAGGGGAAGAGACCCAGTACTTC. It is translated as CASSYSIGEETQYF.

The rearrangement joins TRBV29-1 to TRBJ2-1, with a possible D match to TRBD1 (5 bases). Looked up from germline, CDR1 is SQVTM and CDR2 is ANQGSEA. Trimming left V 6 bases short and J 4 bases short, with 13 bases between. The CDR3 spans 13 residues. The CDR3 loop reads CSVQGPQYNEQFF. CDR3 sequence (DNA): TGCAGCGTCCAGGGCCCCCAATACAATGAGCAGTTCTTC.

V usage is TRBV5-1 and J usage is TRBJ1-3, with TRBD1 matching 8 bases. Trimming took 3 bases from V and 4 from J; bases not matched to a gene: 3. In germline, CDR1 is SGHRS, CDR2 YFSETQ. This CDR3 has 14 amino acids. CDR3 region: CASSSTGEGNTIYF. The CDR3 DNA reads as TGCGCCAGCAGCTCGACAGGGGAGGGAAACACCATATATTTT.

This chain links TRBV5-4 with TRBJ2-7, with TRBD2 matching over 10 bases. CDR1 is SGHNT and CDR2 is YYREEE in the germline V gene (reference sequence). V lost 4 bases to trimming and J lost 5 bases; unmatched junction nucleotides: 12. CDR3 length: 16 amino acids. The CDR3 DNA follows: TGTGCCAGCAGCCGGGGAGTAGCGGGGGGCGGGAACGAGCAGTACTTC. Residues: CASSRGVAGGGNEQYF.

The chain uses TRBV30 and TRBJ2-2; 9 nucleotides agree with TRBD2. CDR1 GTSNPN and CDR2 SVGIG come from the germline V gene (reference sequence). J was trimmed by 5 bases and V by 3 bases; bases with no gene match: 1. This CDR3 contains 13 residues. The CDR3 DNA reads TGTGCCTGGAGGGGACTAGCTACCGGGGAGCTGTTTTTT. Protein sequence: CAWRGLATGELFF.

V is TRBV7-9 and J is TRBJ1-2; D is undetermined. V was cut by 5 bases and J by 3 bases, with 10 bases left in between. CDR1 is SEHNR, CDR2 FQNEAQ, per germline (reference sequence). The CDR3 totals 13 residues. CDR3 sequence: CASSGGPDYGYTF. In nucleotides, the CDR3 is TGTGCCAGCAGCGGCGGTCCTGACTATGGCTACACCTTC.

The genes are TRBV9 and TRBJ2-1; the D is unclear. The CDR3 has 15 residues. V dropped 0 bases and J dropped 0 bases, with 7 bases sitting between them. Per the germline V gene, CDR1 is SGDLS and CDR2 is YYNGEE. The CDR3 region is CASSVDRSSYNEQFF. The CDR3 nucleotides are TGTGCCAGCAGCGTAGACCGGAGCTCCTACAATGAGCAGTTCTTC. The full variable domain, with the rest looked up from reference TRBV9 and TRBJ2-1, is DSGVTQTPKHLITATGQRVTLRCSPRSGDLSVYWYQQSLDQGLQFLIQYYNGEERAKGNILERFSAQQFPDLHSELNLSSLELGDSALYFCASSVDRSSYNEQFFGPGTRLTVL.

The CDR3 DNA is TGCGCCAGCAGCCCGGACAATGAGCAGTTCTTC. It specifies CASSPDNEQFF. The chain employs TRBV4-1 and TRBJ2-1; D call uncertain. Per germline, CDR1 MGHRA and CDR2 YSYEKL. Trimming took off 4 bases at V and 5 bases at J, with 3 bases between the two ends. The CDR3 consists of 11 residues.

The chain has TRBV30 and TRBJ2-1; the match to TRBD2 covers 7 bases. The CDR3 is 11 residues long. Germline lookup yields CDR1 GTSNPN and CDR2 SVGIG (reference sequence). The V segment lost 6 bases and the J segment 4 bases; nucleotides outside the gene matches: 0. CDR3 amino acids: CACGGYNEQFF. Written as DNA, the CDR3 is TGTGCCTGCGGGGGGTACAATGAGCAGTTCTTC.

This rearrangement joins TRBV25-1 to TRBJ2-2; TRBD1 agrees at 8 bases. The CDR3 spans 16 residues. The V gene end was trimmed by 1 base and the J gene end by 6 bases; junction bases not matched to a gene: 7. Germline V gene sequence: CDR1 MGHDK, CDR2 SYGVNS. The CDR3 here is CASSESRAGGPGELFF. As DNA, the CDR3 is TGTGCCAGCAGTGAATCGAGGGCAGGGGGCCCCGGGGAGCTGTTTTTT.

On this clone: One end of the junction varies from germline; a read error may be responsible. The chain combines TRBV30 with TRBJ2-3; TRBD2 agrees at 9 bases. This CDR3 region has 15 residues. CDR1 and CDR2 (germline): GTSNPN, SVGIG (reference sequence). The CDR3, as DNA: TGTGCCGGGAGGCTAGCGGGGAGAGGCACAGATACGCAGTATTTT. Encoded protein: CAGRLAGRGTDTQYF.

The chain recombines TRBV11-3 with TRBJ2-3, with D unresolved. The CDR3 runs to 11 residues. Deletions cut 9 bases from V and 6 bases from J, with 10 bases between. Germline CDR1 and CDR2: SGHNT and YENEEA. This chain's CDR3 is CARSEMDTQYF. In DNA form, the CDR3 reads TGTGCCAGGTCGGAGATGGATACGCAGTATTTT. The whole variable domain, filled in from reference TRBV11-3 and TRBJ2-3, reads EAGVVQSPRYKIIEKKQPVAFWCNPISGHNTLYWYLQNLGQGPELLIRYENEEAVDDSQLPKDRFSAERLKGVDSTLKIQPAELGDSAVYLCARSEMDTQYFGPGTRLTVL.

This chain joins TRBV7-9 and TRBJ1-2; no clear D. V lost 2 bases to trimming and J lost 4 bases, with 14 bases between them. Germline V gene lookup returns CDR1 SEHNR and CDR2 FQNEAQ (reference sequence). This CDR3 has 15 amino acids. CDR3 in amino acids: CASSLMAGDLYGYTF. CDR3 sequence (DNA): TGTGCCAGCAGCTTAATGGCAGGTGATCTCTATGGCTACACCTTC.

The chain has TRBV2 and TRBJ1-2; D gene ambiguous. The CDR3 runs to 14 residues. The V end was cut by 3 bases, the J end by 3 bases, with 11 bases between. Germline loops: CDR1 SNHLY, CDR2 FYNNEI. Here the CDR3 reads CASSDGQADYGYTF. Written as DNA, the CDR3 is TGTGCCAGCAGTGATGGGCAGGCCGACTATGGCTACACCTTC.

The chain employs TRBV15 and TRBJ2-1; TRBD2 matches at 13 bases. CDR3 size: 16 residues. Germline V CDR1 and CDR2: LNHNV, YYDKDF (reference sequence). J was trimmed by 5 bases and V by 0 bases; bases with no gene match: 1. CDR3 DNA sequence: TGTGCCACCAGCAGAGATACTAGCGGGGGGGACAATGAGCAGTTCTTC. Amino acids: CATSRDTSGGDNEQFF. Supplemented by reference TRBV15 and TRBJ2-1, the full variable domain reads DAMVIQNPRYQVTQFGKPVTLSCSQTLNHNVMYWYQQKSSQAPKLLFHYYDKDFNNEADTPDNFQSRRPNTSFCFLDIRSPGLGDTAMYLCATSRDTSGGDNEQFFGPGTRLTVL.